A selection of T cell receptor beta chains follows, all from one sample in a study of T cells after yellow fever vaccination. TCRdb reprocessed the 5' RACE reads via MiXCR and lists one record per CDR3 protein. The sample has about 500,000 distinct CDR3 sequences; about 15% are singletons. Here the sequenced sample was PBMCs, taken 5 to 6 days after the first yellow fever vaccination. Receptors were obtained from a man in his late teens or twenties who received the YFV17D yellow fever vaccine. CDR3s include the opening cysteine and the closing phenylalanine or tryptophan. D genes are given only for firm matches. For some rows the clone size is stated as once, few or many, or as a class when expanded; others skip it.

j_call | v_call | clone_size | d_call | cdr3_nt | cdr3_aa
TRBJ2-5 | TRBV11-2 | few | TRBD2 | TGTGCCAGCAGCCGAGGCACTAGCGGGGGGGCGCGTCAAGAGACCCAGTACTTC | CASSRGTSGGARQETQYF
TRBJ2-1 | TRBV6-4 | few | - | TGTGCCAGCAAAAAGGGGGGGGCGCACAATGAGCAGTTCTTC | CASKKGGAHNEQFF
TRBJ1-5 | TRBV6-2/TRBV6-3 | - | TRBD1 | TGTGCCAGCAGACGGACAGGGGGGAGCAATCAGCCCCAGCATTTT | CASRRTGGSNQPQHF
TRBJ1-1 | TRBV14 | few | - | TGTGCCAGCAGCCAACCTAACACTGAAGCTTTCTTT | CASSQPNTEAFF
TRBJ2-2 | TRBV5-1 | many | - | TGCGCCAGCAGCTCGGATCCGAACACCGGGGAGCTGTTTTTT | CASSSDPNTGELFF
TRBJ2-2 | TRBV6-1 | few | TRBD2 | TGTGCCAGCAGTCTAGCGGGGGGGTTGAGAACCGGGGAGCTGTTTTTT | CASSLAGGLRTGELFF
TRBJ1-3 | TRBV5-1 | - | - | TGCGCCAGCAGCTTGGACGATGGTGGAAACACCATATATTTT | CASSLDDGGNTIYF
TRBJ2-3 | TRBV20-1 | - | TRBD2 | TGCAGTGCTCCACGGCCTAGCGGGGCGGCAGATACGCAGTATTTT | CSAPRPSGAADTQYF
TRBJ1-3 | TRBV3-1 | few | TRBD1 | TGTGCCAGCAGCCCTTGGACAGGGGGCGTCGAATCTGGAAACACCATATATTTT | CASSPWTGGVESGNTIYF
TRBJ2-7 | TRBV5-1 | - | TRBD2 | TGCGCCAGCGGAGCGGGGGCGGGTATCTCCTACGAGCAGTACTTC | CASGAGAGISYEQYF
TRBJ2-3 | TRBV20-1 | few | TRBD2 | TGCAGTGCTAGTATCTTAACTAGCGGATCGGATACGCAGTATTTT | CSASILTSGSDTQYF